This T cell receptor (beta chain) appears in the sequencing data of a study of response to subunit inactivated influenza vaccine. Findings and limits, study-wide: Every seasonal influenza vaccination brings in few new T cells, the authors suggested.

This clonotype was counted ten times or more. No antigen is known for it. CDR1 and CDR2 from the germline V gene are LGHDT and YNNKEL (reference sequence). The length of the CDR3 is 15 residues. Trimming took off 5 bases at V and 4 bases at J, with 14 bases between the two ends. Via MiXCR, TCRdb re-called the RT-PCR reads, giving one row per CDR3 protein. The profile shows some 520,000 distinct CDR3 sequences, approximately 16% of them singletons. The material was CD4+ T cells sorted from PBMCs, obtained less than 30 months after vaccination. The chain employs TRBV3-1 and TRBJ2-2; D uncertain. This receptor was obtained from a man aged 45-69 years who received an inactivated influenza vaccine. The CDR3 protein is CASSSRVGITGELFF. The CDR3, as DNA: TGTGCCAGCAGCTCTCGTGTGGGGATCACCGGGGAGCTGTTTTTT. Full variable domain (outside the CDR3, taken from reference TRBV3-1 and TRBJ2-2): DTAVSQTPKYLVTQMGNDKSIKCEQNLGHDTMYWYKQDSKKFLKIMFSYNNKELIINETVPNRFSPKSPDKAHLNLHINSLELGDSAVYFCASSSRVGITGELFFGEGSRLTVL.